These 19 T cell receptor beta chains were all obtained from the same sample, sequenced in a study. TCRdb re-called the RT-PCR reads through MiXCR, storing one row per CDR3 protein. Of about 680,000 distinct CDR3 sequences in the sample, 11% to 15% are singletons; the top ten hold 3.6%. What was sequenced was memory CD4+ T cells from blood. Receptor source: a female donor in good health, serving as a healthy control.

This clonotype has a handful of counts. J is TRBJ1-2 and V is TRBV7-2; D gene unclear. The ends were cut back, 5 bases at V and 3 bases at J, with 13 bases in the middle. Germline values: CDR1 SGHTA, CDR2 FQGNSA. This CDR3 is 14 amino acids long. This CDR3 is CASSRPSGDYGYTF. DNA for the CDR3: TGTGCCAGCAGCCGCCCCAGTGGGGACTATGGCTACACCTTC.

This clonotype showed up many times. The chain combines TRBV12-3 or TRBV12-4 with TRBJ2-7, with a possible D match to TRBD2 (5 bases). The CDR3 covers 13 residues. V lost 3 bases and J lost 7, with 13 bases in between. The CDR3 nucleotides are TGTGCCAGCAGTTTTGGACCCGCGGGTGAGCAGTACTTC. This codes for CASSFGPAGEQYF.

This clonotype was seen many times. The V and J genes are TRBV7-9 and TRBJ2-7, with TRBD1 matching 10 bases. The CDR3 has 16 amino acids. V lost 9 bases to trimming and J lost 2 bases; unmatched junction nucleotides: 13. The germline gives CDR1 SEHNR, CDR2 FQNEAQ (reference sequence). CDR3 bases: TGTGCCAGTCGATCAAACGCCGGGACAGGGGCCTACGAGCAGTACTTC. Its protein product is CASRSNAGTGAYEQYF.

This chain uses TRBV7-2 with TRBJ1-4, with 8 bases aligning to TRBD1. The CDR3 loop spans 13 amino acids. CDR1 is SGHTA, CDR2 FQGNSA, per germline. With V trimmed by 5 bases and J by 10 bases, 6 bases remained unmatched. CDR3 loop: CASSPGQGRKLFF. The CDR3 nucleotides are TGTGCCAGCAGCCCCGGACAGGGCAGAAAACTGTTTTTT.

CDR3 residues: CASSIRGPGTGELFF. DNA of the CDR3: TGTGCCAGCAGTATCAGGGGACCGGGAACCGGGGAGCTGTTTTTT. J is TRBJ2-2 and V is TRBV2; D is perhaps TRBD1 (6 bases). This CDR3 region has 15 residues. V shed 5 bases and J shed 5 bases, with 15 bases lying between them. The germline CDR1 and CDR2 sequences are SNHLY and FYNNEI.

A single count supports this clonotype. The CDR3 loop is CASSRTLAGETQYF. The CDR3 DNA sequence: TGTGCCAGCAGCCGGACCCTAGCGGGAGAAACGCAGTATTTT. The rearrangement links TRBV11-2 to TRBJ2-3; 10 nucleotides align to TRBD2. Germline values: CDR1 SGHAT, CDR2 FQNNGV. CDR3 length equals 14 residues. The J segment lost 9 bases and the V segment lost 5 bases, leaving 8 bases of the junction unmatched.

This clonotype appeared a few times. The chain is built from TRBV7-2 and TRBJ2-5, with D possibly being TRBD1 or TRBD2 (5 bases each). Trimming pared 2 bases from V and 2 bases from J, leaving 12 bases between. CDR1 SGHTA and CDR2 FQGNSA come from the germline V gene. The CDR3 contains 15 residues. The CDR3 protein is CASSLMGRTQETQYF. The CDR3 coding sequence is TGTGCCAGCAGCTTAATGGGACGGACGCAAGAGACCCAGTACTTC.

The chain is built from TRBV9 and TRBJ2-1; D gene ambiguous. CDR1 and CDR2 (germline): SGDLS, YYNGEE. The CDR3 extends over 15 amino acids. The V end lost 0 bases, the J end lost 0 bases, and 7 bases lay between the germline ends. The CDR3 here is CASSVEANSYNEQFF. CDR3 nucleotide sequence: TGTGCCAGCAGCGTAGAGGCCAACTCCTACAATGAGCAGTTCTTC.

CDR3 in amino acids: CASSLKGREETQYF. Here the CDR3 DNA reads TGTGCCAGCAGCTTAAAGGGGCGTGAAGAGACCCAGTACTTC. The chain recombines TRBV7-3 with TRBJ2-5; weak D call: TRBD1 (5 bases). This CDR3 spans 14 amino acids. V was cut by 1 base and J by 3 bases, with 9 bases left in between. Germline V gives CDR1 SGHTA, CDR2 FQGTGA.

Many counts were recorded for this clonotype. The CDR3 sequence is CASSAGQGAAKNIQYF. DNA for the CDR3: TGTGCCAGCAGTGCTGGACAGGGAGCGGCCAAAAACATTCAGTACTTC. The chain is built from TRBV2 and TRBJ2-4; TRBD1 agrees at 8 bases. Germline V gene data show CDR1 as SNHLY and CDR2 as FYNNEI. The CDR3 covers 16 residues. V gave up 4 bases and J gave up 1 base; unmatched junction bases: 6.

Many counts were recorded for this clonotype. This rearrangement joins TRBV5-1 to TRBJ1-2; D is possibly TRBD1 (6 bases). CDR1 and CDR2 from the germline V gene are SGHRS and YFSETQ. This CDR3 is built from 14 residues. V shed 5 bases and J shed 2 bases, with 13 bases lying between them. The CDR3 bases are TGCGCCAGCAGTTTTGGGGGGGCGAACTATGGCTACACCTTC. This gives the protein CASSFGGANYGYTF.

V and J are TRBV7-2 and TRBJ2-4; 9 bases fit TRBD1. Germline assignment: CDR1 SGHTA and CDR2 FQGNSA. Trimming cost V 5 bases and J 9 bases; bases outside gene matches: 8. The CDR3 has 14 amino acids. Here the CDR3 DNA reads TGTGCCAGCAGCCAAATACAGGGGGCCGCCATTCAGTACTTC. It codes for CASSQIQGAAIQYF.

There are many counts of this clonotype. The rearrangement links TRBV20-1 to TRBJ2-1, with D maybe TRBD1 (6 bases). This CDR3 comprises 14 residues. Germline V gives CDR1 DFQATT, CDR2 SNEGSKA (reference sequence). V lost 2 bases, J lost 3 bases, and 11 bases lay in between. The CDR3 sequence: CSARQGLSYNEQFF. CDR3 nucleotides: TGCAGTGCTAGACAGGGGCTAAGCTACAATGAGCAGTTCTTC.

This clonotype was seen many times. The J gene is TRBJ2-7, the V gene TRBV10-3; 11 bases line up with TRBD1. The CDR3 totals 14 residues. Germline trimming cut 7 bases from V and 7 bases from J; bases unmatched to any gene: 9. Germline CDR1 ENHRY, CDR2 SYGVKD. CDR3 bases: TGTGCCATCACCTCTGGACAGGGGGCGAAAGAGCAGTACTTC. It is translated as CAITSGQGAKEQYF.

There are a few counts of this clonotype. The V and J genes are TRBV28 and TRBJ2-4, with 10 positions matching TRBD1. Germline V gives CDR1 MDHEN, CDR2 SYDVKM. The CDR3 has 15 amino acids. With 5 bases clipped from V and 7 bases from J, the junction kept 8 bases outside the gene matches. The DNA for the CDR3 is TGTGCCAGCAGTGGGACAGGGGAACCCCGTAACATTCAGTACTTC. Protein product: CASSGTGEPRNIQYF.

This clonotype was seen repeatedly, ten times or more. V gene TRBV7-2 combines with J gene TRBJ2-7, with unresolved D. The CDR3 spans 12 residues. Germline assignment: CDR1 SGHTA and CDR2 FQGNSA. V was pared by 8 bases and J by 2 bases, with 10 bases between. CDR3 in amino acids: CASRSDPYEQYF. In nucleotides, the CDR3 is TGTGCCAGCCGCTCGGATCCCTACGAGCAGTACTTC.

This clonotype was observed a handful of times. The J gene is TRBJ1-1, the V gene TRBV6-6; the D is unclear. V lost 7 bases to trimming and J lost 5 bases, with 14 bases between them. Per germline, CDR1 MNHNY and CDR2 SVGAGI (reference sequence). This CDR3 has 13 residues. CDR3 nucleotide sequence: TGTGCCAGCATCCTGGAGCGAGAAACTGAAGCTTTCTTT. As protein: CASILERETEAFF.

Many counts were recorded for this clonotype. This chain uses TRBV20-1 with TRBJ2-3, with D possibly being TRBD1 (5 bases). The CDR3 is 14 amino acids. V lost 2 bases and J lost 4, with 13 bases in between. CDR1 DFQATT and CDR2 SNEGSKA come from the germline V gene (reference sequence). CDR3 coding DNA: TGCAGTGCTAGAACACAGACAGATTCAGATACGCAGTATTTT. It encodes CSARTQTDSDTQYF.

V gene TRBV6-5 combines with J gene TRBJ1-1; the D gene is possibly TRBD1 (6 bases). The CDR3 runs to 17 residues. V lost 6 bases, J lost 4 bases, and 24 bases lay in between. CDR1 and CDR2 (germline): MNHEY, SVGAGI. CDR3 amino acids: CASRETRRGSVGTEAFF. Written as DNA, the CDR3 is TGTGCCAGCAGAGAAACGCGCAGGGGCTCGGTGGGCACTGAAGCTTTCTTT.